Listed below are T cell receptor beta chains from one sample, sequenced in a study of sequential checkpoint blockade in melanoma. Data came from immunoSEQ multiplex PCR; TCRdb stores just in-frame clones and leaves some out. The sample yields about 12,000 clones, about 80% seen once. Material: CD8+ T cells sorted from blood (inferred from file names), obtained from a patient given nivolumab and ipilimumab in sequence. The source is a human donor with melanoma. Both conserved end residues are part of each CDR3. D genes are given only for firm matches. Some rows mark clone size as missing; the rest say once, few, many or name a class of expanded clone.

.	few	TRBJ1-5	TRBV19	TGTGCCAGTAGTATCCCACAGACAATAAGCAATCAGCCCCAGCATTTT	CASSIPQTISNQPQHF
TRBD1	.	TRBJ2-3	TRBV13	TGTGCCAGCAGCTCCCGGGACAGGGGGCGTGGGGATACGCAGTATTTT	CASSSRDRGRGDTQYF
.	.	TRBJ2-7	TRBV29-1	TGCAGCGTTGAGGGTCATGGCGGAAGATACGAGCAGTACTTC	CSVEGHGGRYEQYF
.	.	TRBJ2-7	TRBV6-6	TGTGCCACAAGAAAGGGACTGTTAGGTTGGAACGAGCAGTACTTC	CATRKGLLGWNEQYF
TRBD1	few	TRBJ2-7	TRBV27	TGTGCCAGCAGTTTAGCGGACAGGTCCCGCCACGAGCAGTACTTC	CASSLADRSRHEQYF
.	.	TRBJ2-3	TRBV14	TGTGCCAGCAGCCCACGACGGGGGGCCCTCATGGATACGCAGTATTTT	CASSPRRGALMDTQYF
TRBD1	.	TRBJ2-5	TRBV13	TGTGCCAGCAGCTTAGACCGGGACAGACAAGAGACCCAGTACTTC	CASSLDRDRQETQYF
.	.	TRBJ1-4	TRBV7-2	TGTGCCAGCAGCTTAAACTCGGGGGGCCCAACTAATGAAAAACTGTTTTTT	CASSLNSGGPTNEKLFF
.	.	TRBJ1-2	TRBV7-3	TGTGCCAGCAGCTTAGAGACAGGTCTGGATGGCTACACCTTC	CASSLETGLDGYTF
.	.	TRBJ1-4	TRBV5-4	TGTGCCAGCAGCTTGGACGAGGGAGACGCTAATGAAAAACTGTTTTTT	CASSLDEGDANEKLFF
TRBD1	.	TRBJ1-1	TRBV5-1	TGCGCCAGCAGCACCGGGACAGGGCGGACTGAAGCTTTCTTC	CASSTGTGRTEAFF
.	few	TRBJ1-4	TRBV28	TGTGCCAGCAGGTCAAGCGGTTCCTGGACCGAAAAACTGTTTTTT	CASRSSGSWTEKLFF
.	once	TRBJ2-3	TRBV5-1	TGCGCCAGCAGCTTCCTTAGCGCAGATACGCAGTATTTT	CASSFLSADTQYF
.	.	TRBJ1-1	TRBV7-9	TGTGCCAGCAGCTTATCGGGTTTGGTGAACACTGAAGCTTTCTTT	CASSLSGLVNTEAFF
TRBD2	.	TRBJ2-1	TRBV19	TGTGCCAGTAGTCCGACTAGCGGGCAGTACAATGAGCAGTTCTTC	CASSPTSGQYNEQFF
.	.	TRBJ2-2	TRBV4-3	TGCGCCAGCAGCCAAGGCCCCGGTCGGGAGCTGTTTTTT	CASSQGPGRELFF
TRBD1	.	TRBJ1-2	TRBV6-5	TGTGCCAGCAGTTTTGGGGACAGCGGCTACACCTTC	CASSFGDSGYTF
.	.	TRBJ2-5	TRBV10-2	TGCGCCAGCAGTGAGGGATACAGGGTCGGAGAGACCCAGTACTTC	CASSEGYRVGETQYF
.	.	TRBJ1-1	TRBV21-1	TGTGCCAGCAGCAAAGAAGGGGCAATGAACACTGAAGCTTTCTTT	CASSKEGAMNTEAFF
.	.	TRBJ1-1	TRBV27	TGTGCCAGCAGCCTAGGGGGTACCACTGAAGCTTTCTTT	CASSLGGTTEAFF
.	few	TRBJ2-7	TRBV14	TGTGCCAGCAGCCAAGGCGGGACCTACGAGCAGTACTTC	CASSQGGTYEQYF
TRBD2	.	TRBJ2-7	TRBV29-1	TGCAGCGTTTCACTAGCGGGTGAACCTTACGAGCAGTACTTC	CSVSLAGEPYEQYF